The text below deals with one T cell receptor (beta chain). These data belong to a study of blood T cell repertoires in COVID-19. Study-level background: The United States, Italy and Spain provided the acute and convalescent COVID-19 samples. Sources were T cells, B-cell-depleted T cells, or PBMCs; the material itself was cDNA or gDNA.

CDR3 length: 13 amino acids. V was cut by 6 bases and J by 1 base, with 9 bases left in between. The protocol was immunoSEQ multiplex PCR, while the TCRdb copy is restricted to in-frame clones and leaves out a portion. This table holds around 470,000 clones, about 88% found once. Patients from Seattle were sampled longitudinally, starting during active infection. The sequence came from a man younger than 35 with COVID-19, enrolled during active disease. The sequencing input was peripheral blood. The chain recombines TRBV12-3 or TRBV12-4 with TRBJ1-1; D possibly corresponds to TRBD1 (5 bases). CDR3 residues: CASSQTANTEAFF. The CDR3 bases are TGTGCCAGCAGCCAGACAGCGAACACTGAAGCTTTCTTT.